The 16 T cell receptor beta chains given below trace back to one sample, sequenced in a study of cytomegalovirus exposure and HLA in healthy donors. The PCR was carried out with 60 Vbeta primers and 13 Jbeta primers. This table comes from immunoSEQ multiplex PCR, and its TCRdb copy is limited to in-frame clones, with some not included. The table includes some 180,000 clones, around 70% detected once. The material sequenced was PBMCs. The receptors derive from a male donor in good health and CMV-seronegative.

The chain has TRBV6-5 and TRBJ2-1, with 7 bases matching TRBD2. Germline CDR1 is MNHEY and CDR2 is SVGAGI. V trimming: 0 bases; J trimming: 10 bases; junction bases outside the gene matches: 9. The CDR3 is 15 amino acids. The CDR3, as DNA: TGTGCCAGCAGTTACTCGGGACTACGTATTTCGGAGCAGTTCTTC. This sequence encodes CASSYSGLRISEQFF.

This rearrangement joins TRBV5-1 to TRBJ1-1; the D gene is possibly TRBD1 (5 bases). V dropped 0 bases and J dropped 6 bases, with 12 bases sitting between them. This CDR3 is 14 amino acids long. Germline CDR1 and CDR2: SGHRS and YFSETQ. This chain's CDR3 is CASSLDVGQAEAFF. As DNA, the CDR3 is TGCGCCAGCAGCTTGGATGTGGGGCAGGCTGAAGCTTTCTTT.

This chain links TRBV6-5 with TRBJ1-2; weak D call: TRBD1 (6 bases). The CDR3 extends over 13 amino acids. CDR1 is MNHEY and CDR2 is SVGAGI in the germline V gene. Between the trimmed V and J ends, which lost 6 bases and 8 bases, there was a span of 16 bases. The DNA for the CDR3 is TGTGCCAGCAGACCGAACACAGGGCGCGGCTACACCTTC. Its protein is CASRPNTGRGYTF.

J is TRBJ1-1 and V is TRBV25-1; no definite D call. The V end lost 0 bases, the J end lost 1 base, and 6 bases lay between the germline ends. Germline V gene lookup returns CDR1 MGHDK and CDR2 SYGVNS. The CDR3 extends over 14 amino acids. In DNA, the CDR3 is TGTGCCAGCAGTGAATACCCAGGGAACACTGAAGCTTTCTTT. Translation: CASSEYPGNTEAFF.

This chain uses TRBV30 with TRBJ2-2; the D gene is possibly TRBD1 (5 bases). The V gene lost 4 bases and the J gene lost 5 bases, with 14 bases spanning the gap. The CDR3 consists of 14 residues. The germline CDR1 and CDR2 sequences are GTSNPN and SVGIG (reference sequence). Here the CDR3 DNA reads TGTGCCTGGATGGGGCTTTTGGGGACCGGGGAGCTGTTTTTT. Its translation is CAWMGLLGTGELFF.

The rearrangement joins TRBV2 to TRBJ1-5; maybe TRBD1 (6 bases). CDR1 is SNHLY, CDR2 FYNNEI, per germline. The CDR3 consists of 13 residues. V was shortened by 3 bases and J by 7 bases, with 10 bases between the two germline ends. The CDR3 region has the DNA TGTGCCAGCAGTGACAGGGGCAGACAGCCCCAGCATTTT. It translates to CASSDRGRQPQHF.

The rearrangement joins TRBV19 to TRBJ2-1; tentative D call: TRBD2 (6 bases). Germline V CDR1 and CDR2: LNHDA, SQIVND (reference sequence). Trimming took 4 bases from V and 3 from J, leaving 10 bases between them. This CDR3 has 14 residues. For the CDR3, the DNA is TGTGCCAGTAGTAGGGGGGTACACTACAATGAGCAGTTCTTC. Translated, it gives CASSRGVHYNEQFF. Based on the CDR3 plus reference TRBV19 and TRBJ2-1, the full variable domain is DGGITQSPKYLFRKEGQNVTLSCEQNLNHDAMYWYRQDPGQGLRLIYYSQIVNDFQKGDIAEGYSVSREKKESFPLTVTSAQKNPTAFYLCASSRGVHYNEQFFGPGTRLTVL.

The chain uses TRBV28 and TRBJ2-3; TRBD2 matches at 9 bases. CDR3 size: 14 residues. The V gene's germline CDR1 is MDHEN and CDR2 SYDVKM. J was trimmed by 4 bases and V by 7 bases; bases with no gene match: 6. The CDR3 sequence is CASILAGFSDTQYF. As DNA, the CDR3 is TGTGCCAGCATTCTAGCGGGATTCTCAGATACGCAGTATTTT. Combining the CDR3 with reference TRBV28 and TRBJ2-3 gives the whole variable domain DVKVTQSSRYLVKRTGEKVFLECVQDMDHENMFWYRQDPGLGLRLIYFSYDVKMKEKGDIPEGYSVSREKKERFSLILESASTNQTSMYLCASILAGFSDTQYFGPGTRLTVL.

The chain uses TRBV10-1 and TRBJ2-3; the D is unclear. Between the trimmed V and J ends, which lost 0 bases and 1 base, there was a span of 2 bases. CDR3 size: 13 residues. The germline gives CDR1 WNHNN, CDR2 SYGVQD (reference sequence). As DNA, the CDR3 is TGCGCCAGCAGTGAGTCCGGCACAGATACGCAGTATTTT. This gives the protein CASSESGTDTQYF.

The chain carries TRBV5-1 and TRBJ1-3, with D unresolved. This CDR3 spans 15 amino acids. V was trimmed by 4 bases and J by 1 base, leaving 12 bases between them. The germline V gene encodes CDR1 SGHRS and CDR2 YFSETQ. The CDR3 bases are TGCGCCAGCAGCCAAACAGCGGTTTCTGGAAACACCATATATTTT. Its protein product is CASSQTAVSGNTIYF.

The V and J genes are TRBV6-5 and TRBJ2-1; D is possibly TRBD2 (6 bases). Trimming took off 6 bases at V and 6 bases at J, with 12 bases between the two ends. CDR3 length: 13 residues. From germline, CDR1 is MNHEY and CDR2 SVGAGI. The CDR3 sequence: CASSSTSLNEQFF. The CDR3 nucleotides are TGTGCCAGCAGCTCGACTAGTCTCAATGAGCAGTTCTTC.

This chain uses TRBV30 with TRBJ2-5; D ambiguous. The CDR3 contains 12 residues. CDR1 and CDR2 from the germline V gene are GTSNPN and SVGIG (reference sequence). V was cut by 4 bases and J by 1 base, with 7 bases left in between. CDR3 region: CAWTTAQETQYF. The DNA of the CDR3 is TGTGCCTGGACTACAGCCCAAGAGACCCAGTACTTC.

CDR3 loop: CASSYITRTGYEQYF. The CDR3 nucleotides are TGTGCCAGCAGTTACATCACCAGGACAGGTTACGAGCAGTACTTC. V is TRBV6-5 and J is TRBJ2-7, with TRBD1 matching over 7 bases. The ends lost 2 bases at V and 4 bases at J; junction bases unmatched: 8. Germline V gene lookup returns CDR1 MNHEY and CDR2 SVGAGI. This CDR3 has 15 amino acids.

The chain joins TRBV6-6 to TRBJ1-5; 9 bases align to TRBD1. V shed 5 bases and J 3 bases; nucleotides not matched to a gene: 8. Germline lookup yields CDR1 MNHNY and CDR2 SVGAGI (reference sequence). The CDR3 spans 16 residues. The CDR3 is CASSQPDRGFNQPQHF. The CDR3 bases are TGTGCCAGCAGTCAACCGGACAGGGGTTTCAATCAGCCCCAGCATTTT.

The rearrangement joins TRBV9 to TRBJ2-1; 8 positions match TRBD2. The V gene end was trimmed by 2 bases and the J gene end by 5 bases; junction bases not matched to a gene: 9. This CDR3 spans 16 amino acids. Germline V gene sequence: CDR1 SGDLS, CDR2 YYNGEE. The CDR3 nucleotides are TGTGCCAGCAGCGTTGGGTGGGGGACTAGGGACAATGAGCAGTTCTTC. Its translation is CASSVGWGTRDNEQFF.

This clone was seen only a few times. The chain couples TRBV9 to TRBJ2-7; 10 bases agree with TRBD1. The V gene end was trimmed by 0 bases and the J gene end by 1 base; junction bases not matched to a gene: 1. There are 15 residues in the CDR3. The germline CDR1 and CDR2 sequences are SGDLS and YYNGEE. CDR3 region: CASSVGGQGSYEQYF. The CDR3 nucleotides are TGTGCCAGCAGCGTAGGGGGACAGGGGTCCTACGAGCAGTACTTC.